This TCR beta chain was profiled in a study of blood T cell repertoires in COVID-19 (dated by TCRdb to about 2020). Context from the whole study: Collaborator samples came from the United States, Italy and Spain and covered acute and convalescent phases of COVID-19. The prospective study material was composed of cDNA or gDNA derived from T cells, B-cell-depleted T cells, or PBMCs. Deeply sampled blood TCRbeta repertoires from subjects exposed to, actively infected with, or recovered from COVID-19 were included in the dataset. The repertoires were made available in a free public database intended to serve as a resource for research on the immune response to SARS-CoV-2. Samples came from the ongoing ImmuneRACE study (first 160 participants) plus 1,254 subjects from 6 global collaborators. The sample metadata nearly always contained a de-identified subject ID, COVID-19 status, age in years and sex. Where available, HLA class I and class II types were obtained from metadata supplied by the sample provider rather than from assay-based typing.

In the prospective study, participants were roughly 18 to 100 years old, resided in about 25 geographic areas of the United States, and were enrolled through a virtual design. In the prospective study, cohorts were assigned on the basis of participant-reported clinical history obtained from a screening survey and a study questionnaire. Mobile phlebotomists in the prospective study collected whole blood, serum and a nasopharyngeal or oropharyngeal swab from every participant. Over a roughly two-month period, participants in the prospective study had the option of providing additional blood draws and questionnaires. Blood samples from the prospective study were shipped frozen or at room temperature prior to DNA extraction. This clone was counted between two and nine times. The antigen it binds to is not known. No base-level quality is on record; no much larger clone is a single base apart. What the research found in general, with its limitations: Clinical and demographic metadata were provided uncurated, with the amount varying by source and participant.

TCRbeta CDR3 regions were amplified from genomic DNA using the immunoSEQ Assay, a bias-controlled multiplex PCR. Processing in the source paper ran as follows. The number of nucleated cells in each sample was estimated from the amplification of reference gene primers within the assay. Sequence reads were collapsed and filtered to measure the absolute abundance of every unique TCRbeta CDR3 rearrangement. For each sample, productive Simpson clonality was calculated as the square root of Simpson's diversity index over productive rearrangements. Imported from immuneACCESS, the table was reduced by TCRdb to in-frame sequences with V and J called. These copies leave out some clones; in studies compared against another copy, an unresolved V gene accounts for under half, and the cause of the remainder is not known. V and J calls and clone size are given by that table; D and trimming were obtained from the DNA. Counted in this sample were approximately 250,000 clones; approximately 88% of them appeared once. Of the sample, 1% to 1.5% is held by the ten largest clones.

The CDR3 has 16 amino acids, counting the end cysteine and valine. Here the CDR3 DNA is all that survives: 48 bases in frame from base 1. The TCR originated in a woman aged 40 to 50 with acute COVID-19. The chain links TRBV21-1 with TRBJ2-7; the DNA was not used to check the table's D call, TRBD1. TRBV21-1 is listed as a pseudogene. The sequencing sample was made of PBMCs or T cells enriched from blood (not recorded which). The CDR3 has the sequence CASSKKGDSNSYEQYV. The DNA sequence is TGTGCCAGCAGCAAGAAAGGGGACAGTAACTCCTACGAGCAGTACGTC.